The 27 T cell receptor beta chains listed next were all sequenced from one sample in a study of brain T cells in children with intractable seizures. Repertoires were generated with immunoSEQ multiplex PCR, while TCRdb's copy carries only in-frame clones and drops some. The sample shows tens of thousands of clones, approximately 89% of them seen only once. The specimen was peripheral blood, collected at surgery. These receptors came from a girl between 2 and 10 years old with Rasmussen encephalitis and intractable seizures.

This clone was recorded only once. In DNA form, the CDR3 reads TGTGCCAGCAGCCAAAGGTCGGGGGCCCGTCCAGATACGCAGTATTTT. The encoded protein is CASSQRSGARPDTQYF. The chain recombines TRBV3-1 (or the pseudogene TRBV3-2) with TRBJ2-3; D tentatively reads TRBD1 or TRBD2 (6 bases each). The germline V gene encodes CDR1 LGHDT and CDR2 YNNKEL (reference sequence). V lost 2 bases, J lost 4 bases, and 16 bases lay in between. This CDR3 has 16 amino acids.

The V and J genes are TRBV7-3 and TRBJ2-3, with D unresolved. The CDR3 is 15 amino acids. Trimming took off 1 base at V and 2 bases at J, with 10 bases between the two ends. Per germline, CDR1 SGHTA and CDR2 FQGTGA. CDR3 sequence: CASSLSGSFTDTQYF. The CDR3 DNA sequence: TGTGCCAGCAGCTTAAGCGGTTCCTTCACAGATACGCAGTATTTT.

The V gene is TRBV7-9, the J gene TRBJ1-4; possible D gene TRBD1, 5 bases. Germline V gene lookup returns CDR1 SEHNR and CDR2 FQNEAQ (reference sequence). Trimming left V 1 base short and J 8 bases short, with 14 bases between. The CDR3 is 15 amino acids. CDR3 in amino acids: CASSLGGGVNEKLFF. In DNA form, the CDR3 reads TGTGCCAGCAGCTTAGGTGGGGGGGTTAACGAAAAACTGTTTTTT.

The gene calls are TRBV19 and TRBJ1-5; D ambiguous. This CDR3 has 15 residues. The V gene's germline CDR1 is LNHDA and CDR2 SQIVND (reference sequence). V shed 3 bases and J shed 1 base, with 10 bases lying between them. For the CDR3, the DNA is TGTGCCAGTAGTATGGTAGCCATAAGCAATCAGCCCCAGCATTTT. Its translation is CASSMVAISNQPQHF.

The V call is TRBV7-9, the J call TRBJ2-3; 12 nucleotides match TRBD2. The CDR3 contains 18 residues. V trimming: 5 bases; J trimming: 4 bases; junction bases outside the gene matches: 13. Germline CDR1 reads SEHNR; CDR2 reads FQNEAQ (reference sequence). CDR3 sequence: CASSPFTSGGIAADTQYF. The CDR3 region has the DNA TGTGCCAGCAGCCCCTTTACTAGCGGGGGGATTGCAGCAGATACGCAGTATTTT.

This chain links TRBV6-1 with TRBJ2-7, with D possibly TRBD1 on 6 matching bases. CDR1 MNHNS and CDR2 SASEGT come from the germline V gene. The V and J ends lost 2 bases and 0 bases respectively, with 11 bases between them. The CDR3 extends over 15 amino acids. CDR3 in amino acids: CASSEQQDSSYEQYF. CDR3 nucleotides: TGTGCCAGCAGTGAACAGCAGGACAGCTCCTACGAGCAGTACTTC.

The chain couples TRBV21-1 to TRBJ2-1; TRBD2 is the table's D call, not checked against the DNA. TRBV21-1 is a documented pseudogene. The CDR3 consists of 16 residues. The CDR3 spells CASNKAWGGSYNEQFF. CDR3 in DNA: TGTGCCAGCAACAAAGCGTGGGGGGGCTCCTACAATGAGCAGTTCTTC.

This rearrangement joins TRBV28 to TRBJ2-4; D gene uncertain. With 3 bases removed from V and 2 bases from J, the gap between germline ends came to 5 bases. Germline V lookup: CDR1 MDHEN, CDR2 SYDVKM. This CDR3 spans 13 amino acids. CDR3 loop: CASSFYTKNIQYF. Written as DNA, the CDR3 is TGTGCCAGCAGTTTTTATACCAAAAACATTCAGTACTTC.

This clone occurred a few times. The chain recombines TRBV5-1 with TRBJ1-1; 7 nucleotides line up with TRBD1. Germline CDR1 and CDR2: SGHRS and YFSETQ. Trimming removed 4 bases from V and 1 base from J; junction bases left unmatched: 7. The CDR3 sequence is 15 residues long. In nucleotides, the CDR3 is TGCGCCAGCAGCCTAGGACAGGTAGAGAACACTGAAGCTTTCTTT. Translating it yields CASSLGQVENTEAFF.

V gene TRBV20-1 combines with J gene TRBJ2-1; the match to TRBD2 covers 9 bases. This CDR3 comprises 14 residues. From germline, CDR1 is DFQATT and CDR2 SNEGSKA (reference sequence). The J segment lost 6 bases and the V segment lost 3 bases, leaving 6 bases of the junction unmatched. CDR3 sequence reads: CSASTGLARNEQFF. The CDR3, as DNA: TGCAGTGCTAGTACGGGACTAGCACGCAATGAGCAGTTCTTC.

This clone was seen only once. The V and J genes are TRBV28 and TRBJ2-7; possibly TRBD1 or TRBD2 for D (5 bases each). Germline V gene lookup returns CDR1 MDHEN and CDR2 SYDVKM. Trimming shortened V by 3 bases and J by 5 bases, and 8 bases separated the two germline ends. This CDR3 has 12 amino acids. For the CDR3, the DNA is TGTGCCAGCAGTTTCTGGGGGAACGAGCAGTACTTC. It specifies CASSFWGNEQYF. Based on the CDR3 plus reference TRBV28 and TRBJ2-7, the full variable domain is DVKVTQSSRYLVKRTGEKVFLECVQDMDHENMFWYRQDPGLGLRLIYFSYDVKMKEKGDIPEGYSVSREKKERFSLILESASTNQTSMYLCASSFWGNEQYFGPGTRLTVT.

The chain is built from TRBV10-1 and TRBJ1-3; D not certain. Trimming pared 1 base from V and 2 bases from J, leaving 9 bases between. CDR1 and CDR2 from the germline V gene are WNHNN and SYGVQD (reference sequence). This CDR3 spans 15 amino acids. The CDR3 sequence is CASSEFGRPGNTIYF. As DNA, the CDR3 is TGCGCCAGCAGTGAGTTCGGCCGCCCTGGAAACACCATATATTTT.

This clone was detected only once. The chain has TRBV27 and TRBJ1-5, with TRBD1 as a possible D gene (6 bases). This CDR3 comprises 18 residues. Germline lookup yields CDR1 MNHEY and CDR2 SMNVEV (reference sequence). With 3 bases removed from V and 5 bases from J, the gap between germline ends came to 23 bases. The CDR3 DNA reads TGTGCCAGCAGTTTCCTTGGTCAGGGGATCGACCCCCATCAGCCCCAGCATTTT. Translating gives CASSFLGQGIDPHQPQHF.

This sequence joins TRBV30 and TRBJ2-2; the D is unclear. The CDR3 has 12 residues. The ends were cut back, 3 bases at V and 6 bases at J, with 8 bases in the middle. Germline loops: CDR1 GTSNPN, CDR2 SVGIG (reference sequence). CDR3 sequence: CAWSRPPGELFF. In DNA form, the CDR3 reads TGTGCCTGGAGCCGCCCTCCCGGGGAGCTGTTTTTT.

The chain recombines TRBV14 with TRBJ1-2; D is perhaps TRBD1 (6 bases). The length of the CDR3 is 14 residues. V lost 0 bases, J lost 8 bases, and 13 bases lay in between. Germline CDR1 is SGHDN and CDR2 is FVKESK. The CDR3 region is CASSQEHRRGGYTF. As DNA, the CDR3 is TGTGCCAGCAGCCAAGAACACCGGAGGGGGGGCTACACCTTC.

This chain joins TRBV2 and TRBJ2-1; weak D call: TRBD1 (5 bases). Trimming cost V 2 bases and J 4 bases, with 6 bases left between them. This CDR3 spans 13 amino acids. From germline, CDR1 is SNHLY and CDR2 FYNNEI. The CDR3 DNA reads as TGTGCCAGCAGTGAAAGGGGTTACAATGAGCAGTTCTTC. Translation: CASSERGYNEQFF.

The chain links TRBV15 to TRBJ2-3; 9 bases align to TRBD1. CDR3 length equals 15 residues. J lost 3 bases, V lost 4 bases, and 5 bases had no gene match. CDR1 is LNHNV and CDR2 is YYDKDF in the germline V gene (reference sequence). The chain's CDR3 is CATSTAQGATDTQYF. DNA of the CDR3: TGTGCCACCAGCACCGCACAGGGGGCAACAGATACGCAGTATTTT.

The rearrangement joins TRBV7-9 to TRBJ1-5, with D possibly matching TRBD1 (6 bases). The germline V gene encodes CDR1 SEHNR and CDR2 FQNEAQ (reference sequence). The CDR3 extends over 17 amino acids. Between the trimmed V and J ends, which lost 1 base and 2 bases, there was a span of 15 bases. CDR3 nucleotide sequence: TGTGCCAGCAGCTTAGAAGGGGGACTTTGGGGCAATCAGCCCCAGCATTTT. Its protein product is CASSLEGGLWGNQPQHF.

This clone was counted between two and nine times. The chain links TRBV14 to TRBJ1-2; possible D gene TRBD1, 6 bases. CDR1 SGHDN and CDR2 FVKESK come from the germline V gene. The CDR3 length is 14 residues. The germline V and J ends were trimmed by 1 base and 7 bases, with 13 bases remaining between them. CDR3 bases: TGTGCCAGCAGCCAAGTGCCGGGGGCTAGTGGCTACACCTTC. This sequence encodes CASSQVPGASGYTF.

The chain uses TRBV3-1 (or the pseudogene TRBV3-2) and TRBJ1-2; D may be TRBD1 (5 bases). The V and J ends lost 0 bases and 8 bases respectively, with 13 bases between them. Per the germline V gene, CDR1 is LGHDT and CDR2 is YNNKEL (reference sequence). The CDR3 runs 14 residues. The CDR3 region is CASSQDIGTLGYTF. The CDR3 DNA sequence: TGTGCCAGCAGCCAAGATATAGGGACTCTGGGCTACACCTTC.

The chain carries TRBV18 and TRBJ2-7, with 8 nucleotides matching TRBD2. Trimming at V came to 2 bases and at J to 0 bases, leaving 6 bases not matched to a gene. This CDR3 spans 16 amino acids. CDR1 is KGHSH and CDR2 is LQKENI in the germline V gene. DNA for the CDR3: TGTGCCAGCTCACCAAACGGTCTAGCGGGCTCCTACGAGCAGTACTTC. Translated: CASSPNGLAGSYEQYF.

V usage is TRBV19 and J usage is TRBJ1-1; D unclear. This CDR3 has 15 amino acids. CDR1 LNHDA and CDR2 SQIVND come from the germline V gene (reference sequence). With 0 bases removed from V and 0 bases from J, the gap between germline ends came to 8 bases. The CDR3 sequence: CASSIDVGLNTEAFF. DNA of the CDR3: TGTGCCAGTAGTATAGATGTAGGTCTGAACACTGAAGCTTTCTTT. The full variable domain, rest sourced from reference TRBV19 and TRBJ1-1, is DGGITQSPKYLFRKEGQNVTLSCEQNLNHDAMYWYRQDPGQGLRLIYYSQIVNDFQKGDIAEGYSVSREKKESFPLTVTSAQKNPTAFYLCASSIDVGLNTEAFFGQGTRLTVV.

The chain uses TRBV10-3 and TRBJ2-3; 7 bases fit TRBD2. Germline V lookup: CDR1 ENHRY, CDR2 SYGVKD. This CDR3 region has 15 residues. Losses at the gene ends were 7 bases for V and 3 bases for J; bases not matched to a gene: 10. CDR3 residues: CAIKSTSDRTDTQYF. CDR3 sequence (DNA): TGTGCCATCAAGTCCACTAGCGACCGTACAGATACGCAGTATTTT.

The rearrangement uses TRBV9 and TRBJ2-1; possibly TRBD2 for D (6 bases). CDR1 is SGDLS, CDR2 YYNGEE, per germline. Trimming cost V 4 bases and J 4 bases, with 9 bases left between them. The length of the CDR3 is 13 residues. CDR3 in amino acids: CASSPGTYNEQFF. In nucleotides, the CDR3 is TGTGCCAGCAGCCCCGGGACTTACAATGAGCAGTTCTTC.

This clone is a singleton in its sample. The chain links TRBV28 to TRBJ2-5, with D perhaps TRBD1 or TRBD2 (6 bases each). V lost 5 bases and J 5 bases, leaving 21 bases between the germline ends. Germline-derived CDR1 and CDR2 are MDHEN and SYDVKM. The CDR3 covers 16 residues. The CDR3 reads CASSSGLAERGETQYF. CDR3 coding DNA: TGTGCCAGCAGTAGCGGGTTAGCGGAGAGGGGGGAGACCCAGTACTTC.

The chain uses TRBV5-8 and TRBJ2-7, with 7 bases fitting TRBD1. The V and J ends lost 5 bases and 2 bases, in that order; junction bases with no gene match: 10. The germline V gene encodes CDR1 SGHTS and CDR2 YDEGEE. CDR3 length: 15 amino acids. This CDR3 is CASSLVPGQTYEQYF. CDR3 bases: TGTGCCAGCAGTCTCGTTCCGGGACAGACCTACGAGCAGTACTTC.

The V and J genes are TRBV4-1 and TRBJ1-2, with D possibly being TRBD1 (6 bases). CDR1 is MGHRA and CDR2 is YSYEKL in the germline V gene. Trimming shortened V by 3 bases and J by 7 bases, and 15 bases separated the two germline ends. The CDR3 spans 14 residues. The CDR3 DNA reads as TGCGCCAGCAGCCACAACAGGGAGGACGGTGGCTACACCTTC. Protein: CASSHNREDGGYTF.